A single sample is the source of the 9 T cell receptor beta chains below, sequenced in a study of blood T cell repertoires in COVID-19. Sequencing used immunoSEQ multiplex PCR; TCRdb keeps in-frame clones, though not all of them. The table shows hundreds of thousands of clones, with around 90% occurring only once. The sample was peripheral blood. Source of these receptors: a woman aged 30 to 39 with acute or convalescent COVID-19.

V gene TRBV12-5 combines with J gene TRBJ2-3; 13 bases match TRBD2. The CDR3 is 17 amino acids. V was clipped by 1 base and J by 5 bases; unmatched bases: 6. The germline V gene encodes CDR1 LGHNT and CDR2 FRNRAP. The CDR3 spells CASGLALAGGPGDTQYF. The CDR3, as DNA: TGTGCTAGTGGTTTGGCACTAGCGGGAGGGCCTGGAGATACGCAGTATTTT.

The chain employs TRBV27 and TRBJ1-3; D ambiguous. Trimming took 3 bases from V and 0 from J, leaving 9 bases between them. This CDR3 is 15 amino acids long. Germline V CDR1 and CDR2: MNHEY, SMNVEV (reference sequence). The CDR3 DNA reads TGTGCCAGCAGTTTTAACGGTTTCTCTGGAAACACCATATATTTT. This encodes CASSFNGFSGNTIYF.

The chain is built from TRBV19 and TRBJ2-1; D remains unclear. CDR1 is LNHDA, CDR2 SQIVND, per germline (reference sequence). The V gene lost 1 base and the J gene lost 0 bases, with 7 bases spanning the gap. This CDR3 spans 15 amino acids. The CDR3 here is CASSIVADSYNEQFF. In nucleotides, the CDR3 is TGTGCCAGTAGTATAGTGGCAGACTCCTACAATGAGCAGTTCTTC.

V and J are TRBV4-3 and TRBJ2-1, with D possibly matching TRBD1 (6 bases). Per the germline V gene, CDR1 is LGHNA and CDR2 is YSLEER. The CDR3 is made up of 16 amino acids. V lost 0 bases and J lost 0, with 9 bases in between. The CDR3 DNA reads as TGCGCCAGCAGCCAAGATGTCAGGGGCTCCTACAATGAGCAGTTCTTC. Amino acids: CASSQDVRGSYNEQFF.

The rearrangement joins TRBV3-1 (or the pseudogene TRBV3-2) to TRBJ1-5; TRBD1 aligns across 9 bases. Germline CDR1 reads LGHDT; CDR2 reads YNNKEL (reference sequence). J was trimmed by 4 bases and V by 4 bases; bases with no gene match: 11. This CDR3 contains 17 residues. The CDR3 spells CASSREPTGGPNQPQHF. For the CDR3, the DNA is TGTGCCAGCAGCCGAGAACCCACAGGGGGCCCGAATCAGCCCCAGCATTTT.

The CDR3 sequence is CAWTLGGPGAFF. Written as DNA, the CDR3 is TGTGCCTGGACCCTGGGGGGGCCGGGAGCTTTCTTT. This rearrangement joins TRBV30 to TRBJ1-1; D may be TRBD1 (6 bases). The CDR3 runs 12 residues. Germline V gene sequence: CDR1 GTSNPN, CDR2 SVGIG (reference sequence). V was pared by 4 bases and J by 10 bases, with 16 bases between.

CDR3 sequence: CATSKGDQIPDEQFF. In DNA, the CDR3 is TGTGCCACCAGCAAGGGGGATCAGATCCCGGATGAGCAGTTCTTC. The gene calls are TRBV15 and TRBJ2-1; tentative D call: TRBD1 (6 bases). This CDR3 comprises 15 residues. Trimming removed 4 bases from V and 8 bases from J, with 18 bases in between. Germline V gives CDR1 LNHNV, CDR2 YYDKDF (reference sequence).

The chain employs TRBV6-6 and TRBJ1-1, with D maybe TRBD1 (6 bases). The CDR3 runs to 14 residues. V lost 2 bases to trimming and J lost 3 bases, with 10 bases between them. Germline V gene data show CDR1 as MNHNY and CDR2 as SVGAGI (reference sequence). The CDR3 DNA is TGTGCCAGCAGTTACAACAGGGTAGACACTGAAGCTTTCTTT. Encoded protein: CASSYNRVDTEAFF.

CDR3 DNA: TGTGCCAGCAGCTCGTGGGGGACATTTTCCTACGAGCAGTACTTC. Amino acids: CASSSWGTFSYEQYF. This chain uses TRBV21-1 with TRBJ2-7; TRBD1 was called by the table and not checked on the DNA. TRBV21-1 is listed as a pseudogene. The CDR3 runs to 15 residues.